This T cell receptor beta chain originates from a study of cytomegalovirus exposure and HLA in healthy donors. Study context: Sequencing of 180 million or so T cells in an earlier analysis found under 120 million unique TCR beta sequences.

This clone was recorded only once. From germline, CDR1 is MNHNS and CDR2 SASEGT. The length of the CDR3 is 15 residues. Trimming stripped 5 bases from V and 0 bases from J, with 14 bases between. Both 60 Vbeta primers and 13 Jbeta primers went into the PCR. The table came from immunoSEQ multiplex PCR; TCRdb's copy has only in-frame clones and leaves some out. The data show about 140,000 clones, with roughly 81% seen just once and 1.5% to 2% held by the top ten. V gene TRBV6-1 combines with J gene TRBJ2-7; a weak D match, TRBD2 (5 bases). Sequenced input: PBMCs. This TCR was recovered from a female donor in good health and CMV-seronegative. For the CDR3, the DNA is TGTGCCAGCAGTTCTTTGCTCGGGGTCTCCTACGAGCAGTACTTC. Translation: CASSSLLGVSYEQYF.